The T cell receptor (beta chain) described here comes from a study of shared clonotypes between healthy human individuals. As concerns this clone: Antigen specificity is unknown.

The table came from immunoSEQ multiplex PCR; TCRdb's copy has only in-frame clones and leaves some out. The sample has about 960,000 clones; 76% are singletons. It was into CD45RA+ naive and CD45RA-negative memory subsets that the CD4+ cells were split. Whole-study findings and limits: Tissues were not sampled, only blood, and their repertoires likely differ.

This CDR3 contains 18 residues. Sequencing was carried out using memory CD4+ T cells sorted from blood. As to subset: CD45RA-negative fraction. This TCR came from a young man in good health. The chain carries TRBV21-1 and TRBJ1-5. TRBV21-1 counts as a pseudogene. CDR3 DNA sequence: TGTGCCAGCAGCAGAGATTCGACTCCAGAGAGGGGCAATCAGCCCCAGCATTTT. Translating it yields CASSRDSTPERGNQPQHF.